This TCR beta chain is from a study of blood T cells in healthy people across ages. Study-wide results and limits: Measured against age, TCR beta diversity per million T cells decreased in a roughly linear manner. Possibly, changes in expanded clonotypes were confounded because donor CMV status was unknown. Any conclusive comparison of naive versus antigen-experienced cells was prevented by using unsorted PBMCs.

A J-beta primer mix and a sample-barcoded 5' primer were used in a second PCR of about 7 to 12 cycles. TCRdb fed the 5' RACE reads into MiXCR, producing one record per CDR3 protein. The sample has 1.5 million to 2 million distinct CDR3 sequences, about 31% seen once. The CDR3 totals 17 residues. The germline CDR1 and CDR2 sequences are MGHRA and YSYEKL. With V trimmed by 1 base and J by 5 bases, 12 bases remained unmatched. This clonotype was observed a handful of times. The target antigen is unknown. This chain connects TRBV4-1 to TRBJ1-1; TRBD1 agrees at 8 bases. The sample comprised blood. The sequence was obtained from a woman in her 30s in good health. The CDR3 sequence is CASSQVLRLDRDTEAFF. The CDR3 nucleotides read TGCGCCAGCAGCCAAGTATTACGTCTGGACAGGGATACTGAAGCTTTCTTT.